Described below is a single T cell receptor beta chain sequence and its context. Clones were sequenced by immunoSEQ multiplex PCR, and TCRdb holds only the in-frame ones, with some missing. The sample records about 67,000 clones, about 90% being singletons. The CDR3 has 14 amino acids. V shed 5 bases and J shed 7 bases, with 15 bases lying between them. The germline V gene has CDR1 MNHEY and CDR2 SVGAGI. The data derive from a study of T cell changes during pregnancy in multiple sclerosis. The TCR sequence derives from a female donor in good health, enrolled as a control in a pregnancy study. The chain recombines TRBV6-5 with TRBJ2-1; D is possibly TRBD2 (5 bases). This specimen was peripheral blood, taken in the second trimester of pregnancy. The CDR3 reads CASSRAGSLNEQFF. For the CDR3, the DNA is TGTGCCAGCAGTCGCGCGGGCTCATTAAATGAGCAGTTCTTC.